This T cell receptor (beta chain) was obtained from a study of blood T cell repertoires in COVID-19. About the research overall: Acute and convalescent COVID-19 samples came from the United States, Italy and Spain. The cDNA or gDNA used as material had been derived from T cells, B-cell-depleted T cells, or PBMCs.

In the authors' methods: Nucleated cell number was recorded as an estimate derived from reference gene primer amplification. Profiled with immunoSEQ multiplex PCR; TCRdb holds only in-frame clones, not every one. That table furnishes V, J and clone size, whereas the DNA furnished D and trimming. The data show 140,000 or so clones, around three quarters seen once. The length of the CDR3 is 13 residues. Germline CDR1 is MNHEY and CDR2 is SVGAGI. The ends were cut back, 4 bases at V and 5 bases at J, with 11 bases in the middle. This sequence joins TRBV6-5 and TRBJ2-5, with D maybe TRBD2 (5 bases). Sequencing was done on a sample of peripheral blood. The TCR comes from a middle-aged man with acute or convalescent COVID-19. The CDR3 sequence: CASSFGVGETQYF. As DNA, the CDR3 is TGTGCCAGCAGTTTCGGGGTTGGGGAGACCCAGTACTTC.